This record concerns one T cell receptor (beta chain) sequence. This clone has just one count. Its specific antigen is unknown. No base qualities exist here, and no much larger clone lies one base off it. TCRbeta CDR3 regions were amplified from genomic DNA by means of the immunoSEQ Assay, a bias-controlled multiplex PCR. On the study's bioinformatics: Nucleated cell counts per sample were estimated from amplification of reference gene primers within the assay. To quantify the absolute abundance of each unique TCRbeta CDR3 rearrangement, sequence reads were collapsed and filtered. Productive Simpson clonality was computed per sample as the square root of Simpson's diversity index over productive rearrangements. What TCRdb holds here is the immuneACCESS table cut down to in-frame rearrangements. Part of the clones is not present; checked against another copy, under half of the missing clones reflect an unresolved V gene, and the others are unexplained. V, J and clone size reflect that table, while D and trimming were determined from the DNA. This sample is represented by 110,000 or so clones; about 85% of them were singletons. The ten top clones hold roughly 3.5% of the sample.

This sample was included in a study of blood T cell repertoires in COVID-19 (dated by TCRdb to the early 2020s). Context from the whole study: Samples covering the acute and convalescent phases of COVID-19 were provided by collaborators in the United States, Italy and Spain. Sample metadata almost always included a de-identified subject ID, COVID-19 status, age in years and sex. The prospective study material was composed of cDNA or gDNA derived from T cells, B-cell-depleted T cells, or PBMCs. Samples came from the ongoing ImmuneRACE study (first 160 participants) plus 1,254 subjects from 6 global collaborators. A freely available public database, intended as a resource for researchers studying the immune response to SARS-CoV-2, is where the repertoires were released. Where HLA class I and class II types were available, the types were taken from metadata supplied by the sample provider, not from assay-based typing. Subjects who had been exposed to COVID-19, were actively infected with it, or had recovered from it provided the deeply sampled blood TCRbeta repertoires that made up the dataset.

CDR1 and CDR2, per the germline V gene, are MDHEN and SYDVKM. The CDR3 goes from the cysteine to the phenylalanine over 10 residues. Only CDR3 DNA is held: 30 bases, read in frame from base 1. V sheds 8 bases and J sheds 5 bases, leaving 6 bases between their ends. On the study overall, not on this receptor specifically: How much clinical and demographic metadata was included differed by source and by participant, and the metadata was provided uncurated.

The collaborating institutions used their own protocols to collect whole blood in K2EDTA tubes. For TCRbeta analysis, collaborators shipped samples as frozen whole blood, isolated PBMCs, or DNA extracted from either of those sample types. This TCR was sampled from a man in his forties with acute or convalescent COVID-19. Sequenced sample: peripheral blood. The chain links TRBV28 with TRBJ1-1; a tentative D match to TRBD1 spans 5 bases. This receptor carries the CDR3 CASGATEAFF. Here is the DNA: TGTGCCAGCGGGGCGACTGAAGCTTTCTTT.